This paragraph reports one T cell receptor beta chain. In its sample, this clonotype was seen a few times. Its antigen specificity is not known. Base qualities are not at hand, and no much larger clone is one base apart. The data originate from a study of molecular identifiers for immune sequencing clone quantification listed by TCRdb under 2018. General notes on the study: In a replicate experiment, RNA from about 19,000 or 110,000 naive CD8 T cells was split into five aliquots, four of which were sequenced. This methods study benchmarked molecular-identifier clustering-based TCR repertoire sequencing (MIDCIRS) and TCR RNA copy counting, using CD8 T cells to do so. On the study overall, not on this receptor specifically: When barcode sub-clustering was left out, chimeric consensus sequences inflated TCR diversity, with chimeras reaching as high as 47%. Spiked-in Jurkat TCR RNA (around 9 copies' worth), which is not part of the donor repertoire, was contained in the naive libraries. Highly expanded clone sizes could be underestimated because identical TCR molecules may share a barcode. Modeling estimated about 3.3 recovered TCR RNA copies per cell, compared with about 9.8 by digital PCR, which implies approximately 30% capture efficiency. In CMV-specific effector cells, clones with more than 20 RNA copies contained over 99% of molecules, whereas in naive cells such clones contained under 1% of molecules. Even against a background of 750,000 to 1,000,000 naive CD8 T cells, spiked-in Jurkat TCR RNA amounting to a single cell's worth was reported to be detectable.

Libraries of naive CD8 T cells were built from approximately 20,000 to 1,000,000 sorted cells, with 10%, 30% or 50% of the purified RNA used. On a BD FACSAria II, naive CD8 T cells were FACS-sorted as CD8+CD4-CCR7+CD45RA+ and collected into RLT Plus buffer. To test detection sensitivity, Jurkat RNA equal to around 11 TCR copies was added to samples of about 20,000-1,000,000 naive CD8 T cells. Enrichment of CD8 T cells was done with RosetteSep CD8+ T Cell Enrichment Cocktail plus Ficoll-Paque, and ACK red cell lysis came afterward. The library was made by PCR. TCRdb names NextSeq 500 as the instrument used. Bulk TCR libraries were prepared as previously described, using TCR primers listed in Table S5. Total RNA was purified with the Qiagen AllPrep DNA/RNA kit. Before any analysis, reads coming from multiple sequencing runs of the same library were combined into one pool. Under the source paper's analysis protocol: Reads were retained only if an exact TCR constant sequence was present, and the retained reads were trimmed to 150 nt and grouped according to their 12-nt molecular barcodes. Reads within each barcode group were sub-clustered using a 15% Levenshtein threshold, and quality-weighted consensus sequences were constructed for each RNA molecule. Non-functional sequences were filtered out, along with any lower-count sequence sitting one edit away from another sequence. Based on fitting two negative binomial distributions, any barcode sub-cluster with under 20% of the maximum read count was discarded. TCRdb reprocessed the public reads (quality trimming at Q25 with fastp, clone calling with MiXCR) and kept in-frame beta chains. Identical CDR3 protein sequences are pooled into one entry, listed with their most common genes and DNA. The V and J calls come from TCRdb's annotation, not from the publication. Within this sample are more than 450,000 distinct CDR3 sequences, with around 23% of them counted one time only. The ten top clones hold approximately 0.76% of the sample.

The sample was naive CD8+ T cells from blood, with Jurkat cell RNA spiked in. The sample's cell subset or site label, decoded: FACS-sorted CD8+CD4-CCR7+CD45RA+ naive T cells. The receptor comes from a human donor in good health. Some libraries in this study had Jurkat cell RNA spiked in.

This receptor has the CDR3 CASSPERGGRGGELFF. The DNA sequence is as follows: TGTGCCAGCAGCCCCGAGCGGGGGGGCCGAGGCGGGGAGCTGTTTTTT. This chain is built from TRBV9 and TRBJ2-2; 10 of the junction bases match TRBD2. The germline V gene gives CDR1 as SGDLS and CDR2 as YYNGEE. The cysteine opens and the phenylalanine closes a CDR3 of 16 amino acids. The kept DNA is CDR3 alone, 48 bases in frame from the first base. Germline trimming: 4 bases from V, 7 bases from J; junction bases outside gene matches: 10.